Below, 26 T cell receptor beta chains from the same sample are listed, as sequenced in a study of control samples from healthy donors and cancer patients. Repertoires were generated with immunoSEQ multiplex PCR, while TCRdb's copy carries only in-frame clones and drops some. The data hold some 140,000 clones, with 92% observed a single time. The sequenced material came from blood. The receptors shown here come from a man aged 30 to 45 in good health.

The rearrangement joins TRBV29-1 to TRBJ2-7; 10 bases map to TRBD1. This CDR3 has 14 residues. Germline lookup yields CDR1 SQVTM and CDR2 ANQGSEA. J was trimmed by 4 bases and V by 4 bases; bases with no gene match: 7. The CDR3 coding sequence is TGCAGCGTTGGAGACAGGGGGCATAGGTACGAGCAGTACTTC. It translates to CSVGDRGHRYEQYF.

This clone has just one count. The genes are TRBV6-5 and TRBJ1-1; D gene ambiguous. The CDR3 is 13 amino acids. V lost 5 bases and J lost 1, with 8 bases in between. Germline V CDR1 and CDR2: MNHEY, SVGAGI. CDR3 amino acids: CASSMDTNTEAFF. CDR3 sequence (DNA): TGTGCCAGCAGTATGGATACGAACACTGAAGCTTTCTTT.

The chain is built from TRBV15 and TRBJ1-2, with D possibly matching TRBD1 (6 bases). The germline gives CDR1 LNHNV, CDR2 YYDKDF (reference sequence). Trimming pared 2 bases from V and 6 bases from J, leaving 13 bases between. The CDR3 extends over 14 amino acids. DNA of the CDR3: TGTGCCACCAGCAGAATCGTACAGGGAGATGGCTACACCTTC. This encodes CATSRIVQGDGYTF.

This sequence joins TRBV28 and TRBJ2-1; D is possibly TRBD2 (6 bases). Germline V gene lookup returns CDR1 MDHEN and CDR2 SYDVKM. The length of the CDR3 is 14 residues. Trimming stripped 3 bases from V and 6 bases from J, with 12 bases between. Written as DNA, the CDR3 is TGTGCCAGCAGTTTTTCTGGAGGGGTCAATGAGCAGTTCTTC. Amino acids: CASSFSGGVNEQFF.

The genes are TRBV27 and TRBJ1-6, with D hard to call. This CDR3 region has 14 residues. Trimming left V 3 bases short and J 8 bases short, with 11 bases between. The germline V gene has CDR1 MNHEY and CDR2 SMNVEV (reference sequence). The DNA for the CDR3 is TGTGCCAGCAGTTTTGATGCTAACGATTCACCCCTCCACTTT. It yields the protein CASSFDANDSPLHF.

This chain connects TRBV29-1 to TRBJ2-1; D gene unclear. The CDR3 is 14 residues long. Germline loops: CDR1 SQVTM, CDR2 ANQGSEA. V gave up 7 bases and J gave up 0 bases, with 13 bases separating them. CDR3 sequence (DNA): TGCAGCGCGCCGCATGGTACCTCCTACAATGAGCAGTTCTTC. Translating gives CSAPHGTSYNEQFF.

The rearrangement links TRBV3-1 (or the pseudogene TRBV3-2) to TRBJ2-7; TRBD2 matches at 14 bases. The CDR3 length is 16 residues. Unmatched junction bases numbered 11, after V lost 4 bases and J lost 9 bases. The V gene's germline CDR1 is LGHDT and CDR2 YNNKEL (reference sequence). The CDR3 sequence is CASSLSTTSGRGGQYF. DNA for the CDR3: TGTGCCAGCAGCCTATCCACGACTAGCGGGAGGGGGGGGCAGTACTTC.

V and J are TRBV11-2 and TRBJ1-5, with TRBD1 as a possible D gene (6 bases). CDR1 is SGHAT and CDR2 is FQNNGV in the germline V gene. With 0 bases removed from V and 2 bases from J, the gap between germline ends came to 17 bases. The CDR3 contains 18 residues. DNA for the CDR3: TGTGCCAGCAGCTTAGAAGCTACAGGGAAGGGGGGCAATCAGCCCCAGCATTTT. Residues: CASSLEATGKGGNQPQHF.

This clone has more than one count but fewer than ten. The chain uses TRBV30 and TRBJ2-7; 11 bases match TRBD2. J lost 6 bases, V lost 3 bases, and 7 bases had no gene match. The germline V gene has CDR1 GTSNPN and CDR2 SVGIG (reference sequence). The CDR3 covers 14 residues. The CDR3, as DNA: TGTGCCTGGAGGCGGGGACTAGCGGAGAGCGAGCAGTACTTC. This sequence encodes CAWRRGLAESEQYF. The full variable domain, completed using reference TRBV30 and TRBJ2-7, is SQTIHQWPATLVQPVGSPLSLECTVEGTSNPNLYWYRQAAGRGLQLLFYSVGIGQISSEVPQNLSASRPQDRQFILSSKKLLLSDSGFYLCAWRRGLAESEQYFGPGTRLTVT.

The chain uses TRBV18 and TRBJ2-1, with D possibly being TRBD2 (6 bases). Germline CDR1 reads KGHSH; CDR2 reads LQKENI. V dropped 5 bases and J dropped 9 bases, with 17 bases sitting between them. This CDR3 region has 14 residues. Here the CDR3 DNA reads TGTGCCAGCTCATTAGCGGAAGGTCTGGGTGAGCAGTTCTTC. As protein: CASSLAEGLGEQFF.

The V gene is TRBV10-3, the J gene TRBJ2-1, with D possibly TRBD2 on 6 matching bases. This CDR3 comprises 14 residues. Germline V gene lookup returns CDR1 ENHRY and CDR2 SYGVKD. V shed 4 bases and J shed 6 bases, with 13 bases lying between them. The CDR3 region is CAISGGPGGNEQFF. Written as DNA, the CDR3 is TGTGCCATCAGTGGGGGCCCCGGGGGCAATGAGCAGTTCTTC.

J is TRBJ1-5 and V is TRBV28, with 9 positions matching TRBD1. CDR1 and CDR2 from the germline V gene are MDHEN and SYDVKM. The CDR3 loop spans 16 amino acids. J was trimmed by 5 bases and V by 4 bases; bases with no gene match: 9. CDR3 protein: CASSSNRDRVDQPQHF. In DNA form, the CDR3 reads TGTGCCAGCAGTTCAAACCGGGACAGGGTCGATCAGCCCCAGCATTTT.

The chain is built from TRBV15 and TRBJ1-4; 8 nucleotides line up with TRBD1. Per the germline V gene, CDR1 is LNHNV and CDR2 is YYDKDF (reference sequence). CDR3 length equals 11 residues. J lost 13 bases, V lost 4 bases, and 2 bases had no gene match. The CDR3, as DNA: TGTGCCACCAGCATGGACAGGGTACTGTTTTTT. Amino acid sequence: CATSMDRVLFF.

CDR3 in DNA: TGTGCCAGCAGTCCCTTCAGGGGGAGCTCTGGAAACACCATATATTTT. As protein: CASSPFRGSSGNTIYF. The chain is built from TRBV27 and TRBJ1-3; TRBD1 matches 7 bases. There are 16 residues in the CDR3. With V trimmed by 5 bases and J by 0 bases, 7 bases remained unmatched. Germline V CDR1 and CDR2: MNHEY, SMNVEV (reference sequence).

This sequence joins TRBV28 and TRBJ1-1; 9 nucleotides line up with TRBD1. CDR1 is MDHEN, CDR2 SYDVKM, per germline. V lost 6 bases, J lost 0 bases, and 5 bases stayed unmatched. The CDR3 spans 15 residues. In nucleotides, the CDR3 is TGTGCCAGCAGGGGACAGGGTAGCGTGAACACTGAAGCTTTCTTT. Its protein product is CASRGQGSVNTEAFF.

The gene calls are TRBV29-1 and TRBJ1-2; D unclear. The germline V and J ends were trimmed by 3 bases and 4 bases, with 9 bases remaining between them. This CDR3 has 12 amino acids. Germline V gives CDR1 SQVTM, CDR2 ANQGSEA. The CDR3 bases are TGCAGCGTTGATCGGAGCAGCTATGGCTACACCTTC. Its translation: CSVDRSSYGYTF.

This sequence joins TRBV19 and TRBJ1-5; a possible D gene is TRBD1 (6 bases). CDR1 and CDR2 (germline): LNHDA, SQIVND (reference sequence). The CDR3 length is 15 residues. V was clipped by 3 bases and J by 2 bases, with 11 bases between them. CDR3: CASSILGAGNQPQHF. CDR3 DNA: TGTGCCAGTAGTATCTTGGGGGCTGGCAATCAGCCCCAGCATTTT.

V gene TRBV28 combines with J gene TRBJ1-5, with TRBD1 identical over 7 bases. Germline loops: CDR1 MDHEN, CDR2 SYDVKM. The CDR3 totals 14 residues. J was trimmed by 11 bases and V by 5 bases; bases with no gene match: 12. The CDR3 DNA reads as TGTGCCAGCAGTCTTCAGGGGGAAACGATGGCCCAGCATTTT. Translation: CASSLQGETMAQHF.

The chain recombines TRBV27 with TRBJ1-1; no definite D call. The CDR3 totals 14 residues. V was cut by 6 bases and J by 4 bases, with 15 bases left in between. The germline CDR1 and CDR2 sequences are MNHEY and SMNVEV (reference sequence). The CDR3 DNA reads TGTGCCAGCAGACTAGAGGTGGGGAGCACTGAAGCTTTCTTT. It yields the protein CASRLEVGSTEAFF.

The J gene is TRBJ2-2, the V gene TRBV7-9; the D gene could be TRBD1 or TRBD2 (5 bases each). The CDR3 has 14 residues. Germline-derived CDR1 and CDR2 are SEHNR and FQNEAQ (reference sequence). The germline V and J ends were trimmed by 3 bases and 10 bases, with 15 bases remaining between them. Here the CDR3 DNA reads TGTGCCAGCAGCTTTGGTGGGGGAGCCAAGGAGCTGTTTTTT. Its translation: CASSFGGGAKELFF.

The chain carries TRBV28 and TRBJ2-5, with D perhaps matching TRBD2 (5 bases). The germline V gene has CDR1 MDHEN and CDR2 SYDVKM. V lost 4 bases and J 5 bases, leaving 17 bases between the germline ends. CDR3 length equals 15 residues. The CDR3 is CASSSRGDLPETQYF. In DNA form, the CDR3 reads TGTGCCAGCAGTTCTCGGGGAGACCTCCCGGAGACCCAGTACTTC.

The genes are TRBV6-1 and TRBJ1-1; 8 positions agree with TRBD1. The CDR3 is 14 amino acids. Germline V gene data show CDR1 as MNHNS and CDR2 as SASEGT. Losses at the gene ends were 1 base for V and 10 bases for J; bases not matched to a gene: 8. CDR3: CASSEVWTGTAAFF. CDR3 DNA sequence: TGTGCCAGCAGTGAAGTTTGGACAGGGACCGCAGCTTTCTTT.

This sequence joins TRBV30 and TRBJ1-2; D not certain. Per the germline V gene, CDR1 is GTSNPN and CDR2 is SVGIG (reference sequence). This CDR3 region has 15 residues. The germline V and J ends were trimmed by 3 bases and 3 bases, with 17 bases remaining between them. The CDR3 loop reads CAWRRPAFGHYGYTF. In DNA form, the CDR3 reads TGTGCCTGGAGACGGCCGGCCTTCGGGCACTATGGCTACACCTTC.

The V call is TRBV4-2, the J call TRBJ1-5; TRBD1 matches at 9 bases. Germline V gives CDR1 LGHNA, CDR2 YNFKEQ. Unmatched junction bases numbered 12, after V lost 7 bases and J lost 2 bases. There are 17 residues in the CDR3. CDR3 region: CASTPGTGTFGNQPQHF. CDR3 in DNA: TGTGCCAGCACTCCCGGGACAGGGACCTTTGGCAATCAGCCCCAGCATTTT.

The chain employs TRBV6-5 and TRBJ1-2, with D possibly being TRBD1 (6 bases). With 6 bases removed from V and 6 bases from J, the gap between germline ends came to 20 bases. This CDR3 spans 15 amino acids. Germline V CDR1 and CDR2: MNHEY, SVGAGI. CDR3 loop: CASRKRQDGTNGYTF. The CDR3 DNA reads as TGTGCCAGCAGGAAGCGACAGGACGGGACGAATGGCTACACCTTC.

This sequence joins TRBV9 and TRBJ1-2, with TRBD1 matching 8 bases. This CDR3 is 13 amino acids long. J gave up 7 bases and V 4 bases, and 6 bases lay outside the gene matches. Germline V CDR1 and CDR2: SGDLS, YYNGEE. The chain's CDR3 is CASSKTGVGGYTF. The CDR3 region has the DNA TGTGCCAGCAGCAAGACAGGGGTCGGTGGCTACACCTTC.